A selection of T cell receptor beta chains follows, all from one sample in a study of blood T cell repertoires in COVID-19. The data were produced by immunoSEQ multiplex PCR, yet TCRdb's version contains in-frame clones alone and is incomplete. The data show some 220,000 clones, about 88% seen once. The sample taken for sequencing was peripheral blood. The source of these receptors is a man aged 45-60 years who had recovered from COVID-19. Both conserved end residues are part of each CDR3. The D gene is left open where the match is weak. A row's size may be missing; if present it is once, few, many or a size class.

D gene: TRBD2
V gene: TRBV27
J gene: TRBJ2-7
clone size: -
CDR3 protein: CASRTGLATYEQYF
CDR3 DNA: TGTGCCAGCAGAACCGGACTAGCGACCTACGAGCAGTACTTC

D gene: -
V gene: TRBV5-6
J gene: TRBJ2-7
clone size: -
CDR3 protein: CASSFRGAAAYEQYF
CDR3 DNA: TGTGCCAGCAGCTTCCGGGGGGCCGCCGCCTACGAGCAGTACTTC

D gene: TRBD1
V gene: TRBV18
J gene: TRBJ1-1
clone size: -
CDR3 protein: CASSRTGRGIESNTEAFF
CDR3 DNA: TGTGCCAGCTCAAGGACAGGGAGAGGAATCGAATCGAACACTGAAGCTTTCTTT

D gene: TRBD2
V gene: TRBV3-1/TRBV3-2
J gene: TRBJ2-2
clone size: -
CDR3 protein: CASSPRPSGVGNTGELFF
CDR3 DNA: TGTGCCAGCAGCCCCCGCCCTAGCGGGGTGGGCAACACCGGGGAGCTGTTTTTT

D gene: TRBD1
V gene: TRBV7-2
J gene: TRBJ2-1
clone size: -
CDR3 protein: CASSPRTGGNNEQFF
CDR3 DNA: TGTGCCAGCAGCCCCCGGACAGGGGGCAACAATGAGCAGTTCTTC

D gene: TRBD2
V gene: TRBV28
J gene: TRBJ2-7
clone size: -
CDR3 protein: CASSRFGWTSGRSSYEQYF
CDR3 DNA: TGTGCCAGCAGCCGCTTCGGCTGGACTAGCGGGAGGAGCTCCTACGAGCAGTACTTC

D gene: TRBD2
V gene: TRBV5-5
J gene: TRBJ2-1
clone size: -
CDR3 protein: CASSLGLAGYNEQFF
CDR3 DNA: TGTGCCAGCAGCTTGGGACTAGCGGGATATAATGAGCAGTTCTTC

D gene: -
V gene: TRBV28
J gene: TRBJ1-2
clone size: -
CDR3 protein: CASSYSAPGTGVGYTF
CDR3 DNA: TGTGCCAGCAGTTATTCCGCTCCGGGGACGGGAGTAGGCTACACCTTC

D gene: TRBD1
V gene: TRBV18
J gene: TRBJ2-5
clone size: once
CDR3 protein: CASSPLLTGDQETQYF
CDR3 DNA: TGTGCCAGCTCACCTCTCTTGACAGGGGACCAAGAGACCCAGTACTTC

D gene: TRBD1
V gene: TRBV28
J gene: TRBJ1-1
clone size: once
CDR3 protein: CASSLPGTGLRAAFF
CDR3 DNA: TGTGCCAGCAGTCTACCCGGGACAGGCCTTCGAGCGGCTTTCTTT

D gene: -
V gene: TRBV6-5
J gene: TRBJ2-1
clone size: once
CDR3 protein: CASTDPPGEVNEQFF
CDR3 DNA: TGTGCCAGCACCGATCCCCCCGGAGAGGTCAATGAGCAGTTCTTC

D gene: -
V gene: TRBV7-6
J gene: TRBJ1-4
clone size: -
CDR3 protein: CASSLEGITNEKLFF
CDR3 DNA: TGTGCCAGCAGCTTAGAGGGGATTACTAATGAAAAACTGTTTTTT

D gene: -
V gene: TRBV13
J gene: TRBJ2-5
clone size: -
CDR3 protein: CASSRRLGASEQTQYF
CDR3 DNA: TGTGCCAGCAGCCGAAGGTTAGGGGCTAGCGAACAGACCCAGTACTTC

D gene: -
V gene: TRBV27
J gene: TRBJ2-3
clone size: -
CDR3 protein: CASSLSNRGTDTQYF
CDR3 DNA: TGTGCCAGCAGTTTATCGAACAGGGGCACAGATACGCAGTATTTT

D gene: TRBD1
V gene: TRBV24-1
J gene: TRBJ1-2
clone size: -
CDR3 protein: CATSDPNLRGRGGYTF
CDR3 DNA: TGTGCCACCAGTGACCCTAACCTCAGGGGGCGCGGTGGCTACACCTTC

D gene: TRBD1
V gene: TRBV5-4
J gene: TRBJ1-1
clone size: -
CDR3 protein: CASSPGQTNTEAFF
CDR3 DNA: TGTGCCAGCAGCCCGGGACAGACGAACACTGAAGCTTTCTTT

D gene: TRBD1
V gene: TRBV9
J gene: TRBJ1-2
clone size: -
CDR3 protein: CASSATGTGYGYTF
CDR3 DNA: TGTGCCAGCAGCGCTACCGGGACAGGCTATGGCTACACCTTC

D gene: -
V gene: TRBV9
J gene: TRBJ2-1
clone size: -
CDR3 protein: CASSVSPDTHNEQFF
CDR3 DNA: TGTGCCAGCAGCGTGTCCCCGGACACACACAATGAGCAGTTCTTC

D gene: -
V gene: TRBV15
J gene: TRBJ2-2
clone size: -
CDR3 protein: CATRGYTGELFF
CDR3 DNA: TGTGCCACCAGGGGCTACACCGGGGAGCTGTTTTTT

D gene: TRBD2
V gene: TRBV30
J gene: TRBJ2-1
clone size: -
CDR3 protein: CAWRGLADTYNEQFF
CDR3 DNA: TGTGCCTGGAGGGGACTAGCGGACACCTACAATGAGCAGTTCTTC

D gene: TRBD1
V gene: TRBV7-8
J gene: TRBJ1-5
clone size: -
CDR3 protein: CASSLGTGDNQPQHF
CDR3 DNA: TGTGCCAGCAGCTTAGGGACAGGAGACAATCAGCCCCAGCATTTT

D gene: -
V gene: TRBV7-6
J gene: TRBJ1-5
clone size: -
CDR3 protein: CASSPSGNQPQHF
CDR3 DNA: TGTGCCAGCAGCCCCAGCGGCAATCAGCCCCAGCATTTT